Below, one TCR beta chain is given with its context. V was cut by 1 base and J by 4 bases, with 8 bases left in between. The CDR3 has 13 residues. The germline gives CDR1 SGHTA, CDR2 FQGNSA. These data belong to a study of OX40 agonist ivuxolimab in advanced cancers. TCRdb's table, derived via immunoSEQ multiplex PCR, lists solely in-frame clones and lacks some. The sample lists 30,000 to 40,000 clones, approximately 90% occurring once. The sequence derives from an adult with an advanced solid tumor such as melanoma, head and neck, liver or kidney cancer. The material was CD4+ or CD8+ T cells sorted from blood, obtained in a trial of the OX40 agonist ivuxolimab. The chain recombines TRBV7-2 with TRBJ2-7, with D possibly matching TRBD1 (6 bases). The CDR3 sequence is CASSLDRVYEQYF. CDR3 in DNA: TGTGCCAGCAGCTTAGACAGGGTGTACGAGCAGTACTTC.